Included here is one T cell receptor (beta chain) sequence, with context. The antigen remains unidentified. The data derive from a study of shared clonotypes between healthy human individuals. Study findings and constraints: It was the few donors that limited the genetic and exposure-history diversity represented. Among non-shared clonotypes, generation probabilities were lower than among those shared by all four donors. Blood alone was sampled, and tissue repertoires likely differ.

Naive CD8 cells lacked CD45RO and underwent positive selection for CCR7, leaving out terminally differentiated effector memory CD45RA+ cells. V shed 2 bases and J 0 bases; nucleotides not matched to a gene: 10. Germline V gives CDR1 MGHRA, CDR2 YSYEKL. The CDR3 runs to 17 residues. TCRdb's copy holds only in-frame clones and misses some; the assay was immunoSEQ multiplex PCR. The top ten clones hold roughly 1.1% of a sample with around 2,000,000 clones, just under 95% of them seen once. The sample was naive CD8+ T cells sorted from blood. The receptor was isolated from a man between 18 and 35 years old in good health. The chain has TRBV4-1 and TRBJ2-7, with 7 bases fitting TRBD1. The chain's CDR3 is CASSQRAVGTVSYEQYF. CDR3 in DNA: TGCGCCAGCAGCCAAAGGGCCGTCGGGACAGTCTCCTACGAGCAGTACTTC.